A single sample is the source of the 3 T cell receptor beta chains below, sequenced in a study of monozygotic twins with inflammatory bowel disease. From the 5' RACE reads, TCRdb lists one entry per CDR3 protein and no DNA. The data show some 330,000 distinct CDR3 sequences, and the top ten clones hold over 5.5%. The specimen sequenced was blood. These receptors originate from a human donor with ulcerative colitis or Crohn's disease, or a healthy co-twin of an affected twin (not recorded which).

This rearrangement joins TRBV7-2 to TRBJ1-1; TCRdb selects TRBD1, and the lack of DNA leaves this call unchecked. The germline V gene encodes CDR1 SGHTA and CDR2 FQGNSA. The CDR3 is made up of 14 amino acids. The CDR3 sequence is CASSLGHSNTEAFF.

The gene calls are TRBV6-2 or TRBV6-3 and TRBJ2-2; the D call of TRBD2 rests on TCRdb alone, since no DNA is present to check it. This CDR3 is built from 19 residues. From germline, CDR1 is MNHEY and CDR2 SVGEGT. The CDR3 loop is CASRTVWLAGGLNTGELFF.

The chain has TRBV29-1 and TRBJ2-5; TCRdb's D call, TRBD1, is unchecked because there is no DNA. CDR3 length: 12 amino acids. CDR1 SQVTM and CDR2 ANQGSEA come from the germline V gene. CDR3 sequence reads: CSVVFRGETQYF.